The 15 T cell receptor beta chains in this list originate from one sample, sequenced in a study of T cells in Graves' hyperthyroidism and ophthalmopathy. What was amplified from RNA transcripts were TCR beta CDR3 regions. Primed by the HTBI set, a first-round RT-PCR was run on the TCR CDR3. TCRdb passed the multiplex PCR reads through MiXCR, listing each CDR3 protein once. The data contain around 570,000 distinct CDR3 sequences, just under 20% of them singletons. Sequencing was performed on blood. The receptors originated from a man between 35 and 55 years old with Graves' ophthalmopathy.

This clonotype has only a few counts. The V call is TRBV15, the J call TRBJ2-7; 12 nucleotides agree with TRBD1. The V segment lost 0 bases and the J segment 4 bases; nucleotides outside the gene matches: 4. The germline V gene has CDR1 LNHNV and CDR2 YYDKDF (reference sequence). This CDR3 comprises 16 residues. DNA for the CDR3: TGTGCCACCAGCAGAGACCTGGGACAGGGGGCTTACGAGCAGTACTTC. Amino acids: CATSRDLGQGAYEQYF.

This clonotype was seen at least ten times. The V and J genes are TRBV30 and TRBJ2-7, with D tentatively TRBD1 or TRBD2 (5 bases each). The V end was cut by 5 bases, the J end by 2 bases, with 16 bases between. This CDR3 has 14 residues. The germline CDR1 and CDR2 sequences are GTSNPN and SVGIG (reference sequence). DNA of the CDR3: TGTGCCTGGGCTGACCGGGACCGCACCTACGAGCAGTACTTC. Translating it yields CAWADRDRTYEQYF.

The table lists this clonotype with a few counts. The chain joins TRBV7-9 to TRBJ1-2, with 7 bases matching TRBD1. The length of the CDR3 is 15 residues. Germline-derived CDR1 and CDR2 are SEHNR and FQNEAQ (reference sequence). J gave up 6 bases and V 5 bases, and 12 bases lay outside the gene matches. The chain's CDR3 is CASSTFRQGGNGYTF. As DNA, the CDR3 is TGTGCCAGCAGCACCTTCCGACAGGGTGGTAATGGCTACACCTTC. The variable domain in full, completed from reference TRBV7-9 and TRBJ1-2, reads DTGVSQNPRHKITKRGQNVTFRCDPISEHNRLYWYRQTLGQGPEFLTYFQNEAQLEKSRLLSDRFSAERPKGSFSTLEIQRTEQGDSAMYLCASSTFRQGGNGYTFGSGTRLTVV.

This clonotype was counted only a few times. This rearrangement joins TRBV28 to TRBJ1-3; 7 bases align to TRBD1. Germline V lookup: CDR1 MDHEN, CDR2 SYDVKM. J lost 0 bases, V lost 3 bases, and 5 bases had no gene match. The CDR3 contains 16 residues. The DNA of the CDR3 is TGTGCCAGCAGTTTGGCGACAGGGCCCTCTGGAAACACCATATATTTT. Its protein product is CASSLATGPSGNTIYF.

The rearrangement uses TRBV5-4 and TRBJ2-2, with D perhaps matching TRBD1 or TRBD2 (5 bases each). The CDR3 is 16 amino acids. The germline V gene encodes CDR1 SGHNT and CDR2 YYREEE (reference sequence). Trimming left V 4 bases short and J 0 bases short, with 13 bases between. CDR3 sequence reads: CASSLPGRSNTGELFF. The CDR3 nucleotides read TGTGCCAGCAGCCTCCCGGGACGTTCGAACACCGGGGAGCTGTTTTTT.

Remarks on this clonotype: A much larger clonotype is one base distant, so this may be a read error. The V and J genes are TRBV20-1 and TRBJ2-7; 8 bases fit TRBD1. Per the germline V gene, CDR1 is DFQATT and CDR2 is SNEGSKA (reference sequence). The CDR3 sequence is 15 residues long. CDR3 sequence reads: CGAREDGDRTYEQYF. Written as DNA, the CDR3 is TGCGGTGCTAGAGAGGATGGGGACAGGACCTACGAGCAGTACTTC.

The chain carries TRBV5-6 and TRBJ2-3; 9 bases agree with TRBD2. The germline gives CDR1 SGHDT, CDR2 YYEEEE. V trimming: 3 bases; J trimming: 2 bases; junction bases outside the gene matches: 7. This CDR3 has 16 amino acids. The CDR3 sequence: CASSYDSGGFTDTQYF. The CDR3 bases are TGTGCCAGCAGCTACGATAGCGGGGGATTCACAGATACGCAGTATTTT.

The DNA for the CDR3 is TGTGCCAGCAGCCAAGGATCGGGGACCACTGAAGCTTTCTTT. Its protein is CASSQGSGTTEAFF. The chain is built from TRBV14 and TRBJ1-1; the D gene is possibly TRBD1 (5 bases). The germline CDR1 and CDR2 sequences are SGHDN and FVKESK. This CDR3 is 14 amino acids long. The V end lost 1 base, the J end lost 4 bases, and 10 bases lay between the germline ends.

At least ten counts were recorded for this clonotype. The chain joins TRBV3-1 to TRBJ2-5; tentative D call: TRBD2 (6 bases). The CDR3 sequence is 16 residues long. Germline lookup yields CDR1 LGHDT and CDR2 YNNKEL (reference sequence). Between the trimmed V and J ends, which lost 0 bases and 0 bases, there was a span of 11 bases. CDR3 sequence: CASSQEGLPYQETQYF. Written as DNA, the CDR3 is TGTGCCAGCAGCCAAGAAGGACTACCGTACCAAGAGACCCAGTACTTC.

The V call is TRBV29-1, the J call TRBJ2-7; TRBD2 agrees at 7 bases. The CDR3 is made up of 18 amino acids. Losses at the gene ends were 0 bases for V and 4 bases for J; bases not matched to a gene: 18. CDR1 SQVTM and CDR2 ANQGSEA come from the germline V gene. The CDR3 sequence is CSVEDPGPGRENPYEQYF. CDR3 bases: TGCAGCGTTGAAGATCCTGGGCCAGGGCGGGAGAATCCGTACGAGCAGTACTTC.

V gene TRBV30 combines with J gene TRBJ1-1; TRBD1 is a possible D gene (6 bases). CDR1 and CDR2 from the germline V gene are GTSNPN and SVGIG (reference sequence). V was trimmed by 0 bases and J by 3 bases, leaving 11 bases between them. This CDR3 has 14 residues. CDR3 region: CAWSVWGADTEAFF. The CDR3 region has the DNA TGTGCCTGGAGTGTCTGGGGGGCGGACACTGAAGCTTTCTTT.

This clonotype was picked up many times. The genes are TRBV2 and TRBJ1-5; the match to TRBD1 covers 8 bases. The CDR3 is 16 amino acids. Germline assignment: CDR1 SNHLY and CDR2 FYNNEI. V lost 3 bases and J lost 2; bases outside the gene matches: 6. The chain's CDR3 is CASSEPGGSGNQPQHF. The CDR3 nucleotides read TGTGCCAGCAGTGAGCCAGGGGGCTCAGGCAATCAGCCCCAGCATTTT.

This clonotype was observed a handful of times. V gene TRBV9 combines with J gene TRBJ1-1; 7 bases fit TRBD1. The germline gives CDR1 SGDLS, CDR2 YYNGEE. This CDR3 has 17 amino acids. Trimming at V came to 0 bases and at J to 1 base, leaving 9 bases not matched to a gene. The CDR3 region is CASSVGPSGQKNTEAFF. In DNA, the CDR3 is TGTGCCAGCAGCGTAGGGCCCTCGGGACAGAAGAACACTGAAGCTTTCTTT. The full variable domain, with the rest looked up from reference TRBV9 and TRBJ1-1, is DSGVTQTPKHLITATGQRVTLRCSPRSGDLSVYWYQQSLDQGLQFLIQYYNGEERAKGNILERFSAQQFPDLHSELNLSSLELGDSALYFCASSVGPSGQKNTEAFFGQGTRLTVV.

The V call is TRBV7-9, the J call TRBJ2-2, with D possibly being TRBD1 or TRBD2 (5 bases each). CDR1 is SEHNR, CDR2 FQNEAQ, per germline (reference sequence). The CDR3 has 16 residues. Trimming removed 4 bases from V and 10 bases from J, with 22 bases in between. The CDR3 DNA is TGTGCCAGCAGCTACCCGGGACCATACACCGGGTCGGAGCTGTTTTTT. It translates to CASSYPGPYTGSELFF.

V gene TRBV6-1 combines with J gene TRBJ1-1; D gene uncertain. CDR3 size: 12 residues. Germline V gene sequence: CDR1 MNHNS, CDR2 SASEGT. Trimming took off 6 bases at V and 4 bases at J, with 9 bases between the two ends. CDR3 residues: CASSTIPTEAFF. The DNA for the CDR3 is TGTGCCAGCAGCACCATCCCCACTGAAGCTTTCTTT.